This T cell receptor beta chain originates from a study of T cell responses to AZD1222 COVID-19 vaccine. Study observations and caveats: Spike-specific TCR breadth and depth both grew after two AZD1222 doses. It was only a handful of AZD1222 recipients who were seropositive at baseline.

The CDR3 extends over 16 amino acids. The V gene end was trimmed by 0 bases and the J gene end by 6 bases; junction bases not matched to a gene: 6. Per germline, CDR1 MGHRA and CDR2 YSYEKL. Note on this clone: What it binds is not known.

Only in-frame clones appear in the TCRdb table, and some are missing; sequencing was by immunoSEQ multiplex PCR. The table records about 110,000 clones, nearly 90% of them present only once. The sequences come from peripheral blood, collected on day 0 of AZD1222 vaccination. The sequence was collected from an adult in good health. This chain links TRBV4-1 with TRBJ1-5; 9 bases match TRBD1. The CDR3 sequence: CASSQDPGQGGQPQHF. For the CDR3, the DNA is TGCGCCAGCAGCCAAGATCCGGGACAGGGTGGTCAGCCCCAGCATTTT.